Below are 22 T cell receptor beta chains sequenced from a single sample in a study of Graves' ophthalmopathy and Graves' hyperthyroidism. RNA transcripts were the template, and TCR beta CDR3 regions were amplified from them. After a first-round RT-PCR with HTBI primers, a second-round multiplex PCR was run. TCRdb reanalysed the multiplex PCR reads using MiXCR and keeps one entry per CDR3 protein. The sample gives hundreds of thousands of distinct CDR3 sequences, approximately 21% of which show up once; roughly 3.2% is in the top ten. Sequenced input: peripheral blood. These receptors originate from a woman aged 18-29 years with stable Graves' hyperthyroidism.

The V gene is TRBV5-5, the J gene TRBJ2-1; 11 bases are shared with TRBD1. This CDR3 spans 14 amino acids. The V gene end was trimmed by 2 bases and the J gene end by 7 bases; junction bases not matched to a gene: 2. CDR1 and CDR2 (germline): SGHKS, YYEKEE (reference sequence). CDR3 residues: CASSFGTGGNEQFF. DNA for the CDR3: TGTGCCAGCAGCTTCGGGACAGGGGGGAATGAGCAGTTCTTC.

This clonotype was seen at least ten times. The J gene is TRBJ1-1, the V gene TRBV11-1, with TRBD1 matching over 7 bases. The CDR3 is made up of 17 amino acids. Per germline, CDR1 SGHAT and CDR2 FQDESV (reference sequence). V was clipped by 5 bases and J by 1 base; unmatched bases: 13. The CDR3 region has the DNA TGTGCCAGCAGCCCAGGACAGGCCCTCAGGAAGAACACTGAAGCTTTCTTT. This encodes CASSPGQALRKNTEAFF.

This clonotype was recorded at least ten times. A much larger clone sits a single nucleotide away, making a read error possible. The CDR3, as DNA: TGTGCCAGCAGTCTCGGCTGGCAAGAGACCAAGTACTTC. Encoded protein: CASSLGWQETKYF. This chain joins TRBV6-2 or TRBV6-3 and TRBJ2-5; D remains ambiguous. Per germline, CDR1 MNHEY and CDR2 SVGEGT. This CDR3 comprises 13 residues.

This clonotype appeared many times. The chain carries TRBV2 and TRBJ2-7; tentatively, D is TRBD2 (6 bases). V was trimmed by 1 base and J by 3 bases, leaving 10 bases between them. Germline V gene sequence: CDR1 SNHLY, CDR2 FYNNEI. The CDR3 is 14 amino acids. The chain's CDR3 is CASSEGSGRYEQYF. In DNA, the CDR3 is TGTGCCAGCAGTGAAGGTAGCGGCCGCTACGAGCAGTACTTC.

The chain recombines TRBV20-1 with TRBJ2-7; the match to TRBD2 covers 15 bases. Germline V lookup: CDR1 DFQATT, CDR2 SNEGSKA (reference sequence). Trimming removed 7 bases from V and 4 bases from J; junction bases left unmatched: 5. This CDR3 contains 14 residues. CDR3 protein: CSGTSGRGRYEQYF. CDR3 sequence (DNA): TGCAGTGGGACTAGCGGGAGGGGGAGGTACGAGCAGTACTTC.

This clonotype occurred a few times. The chain uses TRBV28 and TRBJ2-7; 10 bases line up with TRBD1. Germline V gives CDR1 MDHEN, CDR2 SYDVKM. The CDR3 totals 14 residues. Trimming took 6 bases from V and 1 from J; bases not matched to a gene: 3. The CDR3 is CASRGTGASYEQYF. Written as DNA, the CDR3 is TGTGCCAGCAGAGGGACAGGGGCGTCCTACGAGCAGTACTTC.

This clonotype was seen ten or more times. The genes are TRBV7-3 and TRBJ2-2; a possible D gene is TRBD2 (6 bases). The V and J ends lost 2 bases and 3 bases respectively, with 10 bases between them. The CDR3 is 15 amino acids. CDR1 and CDR2 from the germline V gene are SGHTA and FQGTGA. CDR3 residues: CASSLGGVDTGELFF. In nucleotides, the CDR3 is TGTGCCAGCAGCTTAGGAGGGGTTGACACCGGGGAGCTGTTTTTT.

This clonotype was recorded at least ten times. The chain combines TRBV28 with TRBJ1-2, with D possibly matching TRBD1 (6 bases). The V gene lost 7 bases and the J gene lost 10 bases, with 19 bases spanning the gap. This CDR3 is 13 amino acids long. CDR1 and CDR2 (germline): MDHEN, SYDVKM. The DNA for the CDR3 is TGTGCCAGCACCTTACCCTCCTCGGGGGCCTACACCTTC. Translation: CASTLPSSGAYTF.

The CDR3 nucleotides are TGTGCCAGCAGAACCGACAGGGAGACGTATGGCTACACCTTC. Translated, it gives CASRTDRETYGYTF. The chain uses TRBV12-3 or TRBV12-4 and TRBJ1-2; TRBD1 agrees at 7 bases. The CDR3 consists of 14 residues. V was clipped by 6 bases and J by 5 bases; unmatched bases: 9.

This clonotype has ten or more counts. As DNA, the CDR3 is TGTGCCAGCACACGGACAGGGGGTTACGAGCAGTACTTC. Translated: CASTRTGGYEQYF. The genes are TRBV6-1 and TRBJ2-7; 10 nucleotides line up with TRBD1. With 7 bases clipped from V and 4 bases from J, the junction kept 4 bases outside the gene matches. The V gene's germline CDR1 is MNHNS and CDR2 SASEGT. There are 13 residues in the CDR3.

This clonotype was recorded at least ten times. The CDR3 protein is CSARGDVETQYF. The CDR3 DNA is TGCAGTGCTAGGGGGGATGTTGAGACCCAGTACTTC. J is TRBJ2-5 and V is TRBV20-1, with D possibly called TRBD1 or TRBD2 (5 bases each). V was pared by 3 bases and J by 5 bases, with 10 bases between. The CDR3 contains 12 residues. The V gene's germline CDR1 is DFQATT and CDR2 SNEGSKA (reference sequence).

This clonotype was seen ten or more times. The chain is built from TRBV7-8 and TRBJ2-7; 10 bases are a match to TRBD2. Trimming cost V 4 bases and J 1 base; bases outside gene matches: 7. This CDR3 is built from 16 residues. Germline-derived CDR1 and CDR2 are SGHVS and FQNEAQ. Written as DNA, the CDR3 is TGTGCCAGCAGCTCCAGGGGGACTAGCGCATCCTACGAGCAGTACTTC. Its protein product is CASSSRGTSASYEQYF.

Remarks on this clonotype: A much more abundant neighbour one base away suggests this may be a read error. V usage is TRBV3-1 and J usage is TRBJ2-2; TRBD1 aligns across 7 bases. The germline gives CDR1 LGHDT, CDR2 YNNKEL (reference sequence). The CDR3 sequence is 14 residues long. CDR3 loop: CVSRQGPNTGELFF. The CDR3 DNA is TGTGTCAGCAGACAGGGACCGAACACCGGGGAGCTGTTTTTT. The variable domain in full, completed from reference TRBV3-1 and TRBJ2-2, reads DTAVSQTPKYLVTQMGNDKSIKCEQNLGHDTMYWYKQDSKKFLKIMFSYNNKELIINETVPNRFSPKSPDKAHLNLHINSLELGDSAVYFCVSRQGPNTGELFFGEGSRLTVL.

In its sample, this clonotype was seen many times. The chain couples TRBV7-9 to TRBJ2-3; no reliable D call. There are 12 residues in the CDR3. The germline CDR1 and CDR2 sequences are SEHNR and FQNEAQ (reference sequence). V lost 5 bases and J 9 bases, leaving 12 bases between the germline ends. The CDR3 loop reads CASSPALRTQYF. The CDR3 nucleotides are TGTGCCAGCAGCCCCGCGCTTAGGACGCAGTATTTT.

The chain joins TRBV12-3 or TRBV12-4 to TRBJ1-1; tentative D call: TRBD1 (5 bases). This CDR3 is built from 14 residues. Trimming took 6 bases from V and 1 from J, leaving 12 bases between them. CDR3 DNA: TGTGCCAGCAGCTCGGGACCGAAGAACACTGAAGCTTTCTTT. Protein product: CASSSGPKNTEAFF.

This clonotype appeared many times. The chain combines TRBV25-1 with TRBJ2-5; no clear D. From germline, CDR1 is MGHDK and CDR2 SYGVNS. This CDR3 contains 14 residues. Trimming removed 1 base from V and 5 bases from J, with 11 bases in between. The CDR3 region has the DNA TGTGCCAGCAGTGAATCCAGTTTAGGTGAGACCCAGTACTTC. It encodes CASSESSLGETQYF.

The table lists this clonotype with many counts. The rearrangement uses TRBV6-2 or TRBV6-3 and TRBJ2-7; D remains ambiguous. Germline V gene data show CDR1 as MNHEY and CDR2 as SVGEGT. There are 14 residues in the CDR3. V lost 2 bases and J 6 bases, leaving 14 bases between the germline ends. In DNA, the CDR3 is TGTGCCAGCAGTTACGGTTATTCAGCAGTCGAGCAGTACTTC. Translating gives CASSYGYSAVEQYF.

The CDR3, as DNA: TGCGCCAGCAGCTTTCTAGCGGGAGGCAACACAGATACGCAGTATTTT. This translates into CASSFLAGGNTDTQYF. The chain uses TRBV5-1 and TRBJ2-3; 11 nucleotides align to TRBD2. This CDR3 region has 16 residues. CDR1 and CDR2 (germline): SGHRS, YFSETQ. V was clipped by 2 bases and J by 2 bases; unmatched bases: 4.

The genes are TRBV5-6 and TRBJ2-5, with D possibly called TRBD1 or TRBD2 (6 bases each). The CDR3 contains 17 residues. CDR1 is SGHDT, CDR2 YYEEEE, per germline. Trimming took 0 bases from V and 3 from J, leaving 18 bases between them. CDR3 loop: CASSLAGGPFLEETQYF. The CDR3 coding sequence is TGTGCCAGCAGCTTGGCCGGGGGCCCATTCCTCGAAGAGACCCAGTACTTC.

To note about this clonotype: A much larger clone sits a single nucleotide away, making a read error possible. The chain links TRBV30 to TRBJ1-1, with D possibly TRBD1 on 6 matching bases. Germline assignment: CDR1 GTSNPN and CDR2 SVGIG (reference sequence). This CDR3 comprises 12 residues. With 8 bases removed from V and 8 bases from J, the gap between germline ends came to 18 bases. CDR3 nucleotides: TGTGCCAGGGGGGAAACCGGAACCGAAGCTTTCTTT. Its protein is CARGETGTEAFF.

The rearrangement links TRBV5-1 to TRBJ2-3; the match to TRBD2 covers 9 bases. The V segment lost 0 bases and the J segment 6 bases; nucleotides outside the gene matches: 8. The CDR3 loop spans 16 amino acids. Germline CDR1 is SGHRS and CDR2 is YFSETQ. The CDR3 spells CASSLDIAGVGDTQYF. CDR3 coding DNA: TGCGCCAGCAGCTTGGATATAGCGGGAGTAGGTGATACGCAGTATTTT.

The table lists this clonotype with many counts. The chain combines TRBV30 with TRBJ2-7; 8 bases are a match to TRBD1. Losses at the gene ends were 2 bases for V and 4 bases for J; bases not matched to a gene: 7. The CDR3 sequence is 14 residues long. Germline assignment: CDR1 GTSNPN and CDR2 SVGIG (reference sequence). The CDR3 loop reads CAWSTGTGGYEQYF. CDR3 DNA: TGTGCCTGGAGTACTGGGACAGGAGGGTACGAGCAGTACTTC.